This is a list of T cell receptor beta chains from one sample in a study of regulatory T cells in long-lasting Graves disease. TCRdb re-derived calls from the multiplex PCR reads in MiXCR, one entry per CDR3 protein. The sample lists over 400,000 distinct CDR3 sequences; less than 15% were seen once. Separately, the same data were catalogued under a study of T cells in Graves' hyperthyroidism and ophthalmopathy.

The specimen comprised peripheral blood mononuclear cells (PBMCs), sampled at new diagnosis, from a patient treated with antithyroid drugs. The receptors originated from a woman between 50 and 59 years old with Graves disease. The CDR3 runs from the conserved cysteine through the conserved F or W.

v_call | cdr3_aa
TRBV6-1 | CASRKTRQNTGELFF
TRBV7-2 | CASSLWASGTYEQYF
TRBV11-1 | CASSLVGTTENEQFF
TRBV2 | CAGLGGAGTDTQYF
TRBV29-1 | CSVELEGDRGAFF
TRBV18 | CASSPPGQGGWGTEAFF
TRBV30 | CAWSKTGAGNTIYF
TRBV5-1 | CASSERTGSAWATNEKLFF
TRBV24-1 | CATSDTTGSEINEQFF
TRBV6-1 | CASNLAGVWGLFF
TRBV4-1 | CASSLENGQGGYTF
TRBV6-5 | CASSYLRASGTRAQETQYF
TRBV4-2 | CASSQESGTPSYEQYF
TRBV9 | CASSVEGQTNTEAFF
TRBV29-1 | CSVERQLNTEAFF
TRBV28 | CASSPAGTKPYNEQFF
TRBV12-3/TRBV12-4 | CASSQGRYQETQYF
TRBV7-9 | CASRSRGGGYNEQFF
TRBV18 | CASSPWDSSYNEQFF
TRBV6-1 | CASRASYSNTEAFF
TRBV9 | CASSVTSGPTDTQYF
TRBV6-2/TRBV6-3 | CASEGQGLSGELFF
TRBV6-1 | CASRAGQGYEQYF